This T cell receptor beta chain was retrieved from a study of cytomegalovirus exposure and HLA in healthy donors. With regard to this clone: The antigen is unknown.

In germline, CDR1 is SEHNR, CDR2 FQNEAQ (reference sequence). CDR3 length: 16 residues. The ends were cut back, 1 base at V and 0 bases at J, with 10 bases in the middle. The primer mix had 60 Vbeta and 13 Jbeta primers. The assay was immunoSEQ multiplex PCR, and TCRdb's table has in-frame clones only and misses some. The data show roughly 120,000 clones, with roughly four fifths seen just once and 1.5% to 2% held by the top ten. General observations from the study: Trimming of TCR beta V- and J-genes showed a link, identified in a later analysis, to a missense DCLRE1C variant. Relative to the approximately 680-donor mean, N-insertions were reportedly fewer in an Asian-associated ancestry cluster in a later analysis. Solely CMV serostatus was available to characterize immune exposure.

The sequence was obtained from a man aged 35-49 years in good health and CMV-seronegative. V and J are TRBV7-9 and TRBJ1-3, with TRBD1 as a possible D gene (6 bases). Input material: PBMCs. This CDR3 reads CASSLDRARSGNTIYF. The CDR3 region has the DNA TGTGCCAGCAGCTTAGACAGGGCGCGCTCTGGAAACACCATATATTTT. The variable domain in full, with the rest retrieved from reference TRBV7-9 and TRBJ1-3, is DTGVSQNPRHKITKRGQNVTFRCDPISEHNRLYWYRQTLGQGPEFLTYFQNEAQLEKSRLLSDRFSAERPKGSFSTLEIQRTEQGDSAMYLCASSLDRARSGNTIYFGEGSWLTVV.